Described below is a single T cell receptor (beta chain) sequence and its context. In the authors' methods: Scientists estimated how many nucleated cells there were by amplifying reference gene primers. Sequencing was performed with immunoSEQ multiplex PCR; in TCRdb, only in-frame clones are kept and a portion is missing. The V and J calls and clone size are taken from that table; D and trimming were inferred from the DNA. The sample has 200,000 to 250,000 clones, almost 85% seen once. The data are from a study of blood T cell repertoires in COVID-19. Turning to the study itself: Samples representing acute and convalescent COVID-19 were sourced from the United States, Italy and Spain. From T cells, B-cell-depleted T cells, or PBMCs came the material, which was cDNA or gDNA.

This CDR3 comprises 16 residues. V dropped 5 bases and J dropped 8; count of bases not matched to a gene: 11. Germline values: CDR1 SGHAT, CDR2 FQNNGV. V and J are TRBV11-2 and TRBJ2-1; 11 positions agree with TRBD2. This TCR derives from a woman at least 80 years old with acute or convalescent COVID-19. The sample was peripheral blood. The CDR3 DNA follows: TGTGCCAGCAGCCCCGGCACTAGCGGGAGAGTCGATGAGCAGTTCTTC. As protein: CASSPGTSGRVDEQFF.